A selection of T cell receptor beta chains follows, all from one sample in a study of identical twins. Each CDR3 protein gets one entry after TCRdb re-called the 5' RACE reads with MiXCR. The sample lists 700,000 to 950,000 distinct CDR3 sequences; around an eighth were seen once. These data are also associated with another study on yellow fever vaccine responses in identical twins.

Sequencing was carried out using PBMCs. The origin of the receptors is a woman younger than 30 in good health. The CDR3 runs from the conserved cysteine through the conserved F or W. The D gene is left open where the match is weak. Only some rows state a clone size, as once, few, many or a class for expanded clones.

CDR3 protein	CDR3 DNA	V gene	clone size	D gene	J gene
CASTPSEREGTDTQYF	TGTGCCAGCACTCCGTCGGAGCGCGAGGGCACAGATACGCAGTATTTT	TRBV2	.	.	TRBJ2-3
CASTIGAGITYEQYF	TGTGCCAGCACCATAGGGGCTGGGATAACCTACGAGCAGTACTTC	TRBV7-9	.	.	TRBJ2-7
CASSPKPHHAYEQYF	TGTGCCAGCAGCCCCAAGCCACACCACGCCTACGAGCAGTACTTC	TRBV12-3/TRBV12-4	many	.	TRBJ2-7
CASSLGSGNQPQHF	TGCGCCAGCAGCTTGGGCTCAGGCAATCAGCCCCAGCATTTT	TRBV5-1	many	.	TRBJ1-5
CSASPGTSQETQYF	TGCAGTGCTTCCCCGGGGACTTCACAAGAGACCCAGTACTTC	TRBV20-1	few	.	TRBJ2-5
CSARLAPTGDIETQYF	TGCAGTGCTAGACTCGCACCAACAGGGGATATTGAGACCCAGTACTTC	TRBV20-1	few	TRBD1	TRBJ2-5
CSANDRAGGNTIYF	TGCAGTGCTAACGACAGGGCGGGTGGAAACACCATATATTTT	TRBV20-1	.	TRBD1	TRBJ1-3
CASREWTGGAGELFF	TGTGCCAGCAGAGAATGGACAGGGGGCGCCGGGGAGCTGTTTTTT	TRBV12-3/TRBV12-4	.	TRBD1	TRBJ2-2
CASSPPGANNEQFF	TGTGCCAGCTCACCACCAGGCGCGAACAATGAGCAGTTCTTC	TRBV18	few	.	TRBJ2-1
CASSKPGETQYF	TGTGCCAGCAGTAAGCCTGGGGAGACCCAGTACTTC	TRBV6-6	.	.	TRBJ2-5
CAISETEGNQPQHF	TGTGCCATCAGTGAGACTGAAGGCAATCAGCCCCAGCATTTT	TRBV10-3	few	.	TRBJ1-5
CASSRLEFGYEQYF	TGTGCCAGCAGTCGACTTGAATTTGGCTACGAGCAGTACTTC	TRBV12-3/TRBV12-4	many	.	TRBJ2-7
CSANGLAGGYKTQYF	TGCAGTGCAAACGGACTAGCGGGGGGGTACAAGACCCAGTACTTC	TRBV20-1	.	TRBD2	TRBJ2-5
CASSSDTARGGYTF	TGTGCCAGCAGCTCCGATACTGCGAGGGGCGGCTACACCTTC	TRBV7-9	.	.	TRBJ1-2
CASSLAGGPADTQYF	TGTGCCAGCAGCTTAGCGGGAGGGCCAGCAGATACGCAGTATTTT	TRBV9	many	TRBD2	TRBJ2-3
CASSDRLAGGYNEQFF	TGTGCCAGCAGCGACCGACTAGCGGGAGGTTACAATGAGCAGTTCTTC	TRBV9	few	TRBD2	TRBJ2-1
CASSLYARQDNTGELFF	TGTGCCAGCAGTTTATACGCCAGACAGGATAACACCGGGGAGCTGTTTTTT	TRBV7-9	.	.	TRBJ2-2
CASSYGTSGRPTYEQYF	TGTGCCAGCAGTTACGGGACTAGCGGGAGGCCTACCTACGAGCAGTACTTC	TRBV6-5	.	TRBD2	TRBJ2-7
CASKTDSRVNQPQHF	TGCGCCAGCAAAACGGACAGTCGGGTAAATCAGCCCCAGCATTTT	TRBV5-1	few	.	TRBJ1-5
CASSSRSGTGSRDTQYF	TGCGCCAGCAGCTCACGTTCCGGCACGGGTTCAAGAGATACGCAGTATTTT	TRBV5-1	few	.	TRBJ2-3
CASSQSSGSYNEQFF	TGCGCCAGCAGCCAGTCTAGCGGGTCCTACAATGAGCAGTTCTTC	TRBV5-1	few	TRBD2	TRBJ2-1
CAISDFGQHYEQYF	TGTGCCATCAGTGACTTTGGACAGCACTACGAGCAGTACTTC	TRBV10-3	many	.	TRBJ2-7
CATSSHDRVVGETQYF	TGTGCCACCAGCAGCCACGACAGGGTTGTGGGAGAGACCCAGTACTTC	TRBV15	.	TRBD1	TRBJ2-5
CASSMSHLHEQFF	TGTGCCAGTAGTATGTCCCACCTCCATGAGCAGTTCTTC	TRBV19	.	.	TRBJ2-1
CASSGTSGGAAGELFF	TGTGCCAGCAGCGGGACTAGCGGGGGGGCTGCCGGGGAGCTGTTTTTT	TRBV2	many	TRBD2	TRBJ2-2
CASSVTPGTQNTEAFF	TGTGCCAGCAGCGTCACACCCGGGACACAGAACACTGAAGCTTTCTTT	TRBV7-3	many	.	TRBJ1-1
CASSPPGLAVQETQYF	TGTGCCAGCAGTCCTCCGGGACTAGCAGTCCAAGAGACCCAGTACTTC	TRBV28	.	TRBD2	TRBJ2-5
CSVALGTGTDTQYF	TGCAGCGTGGCCCTCGGGACAGGCACAGATACGCAGTATTTT	TRBV29-1	.	TRBD1	TRBJ2-3